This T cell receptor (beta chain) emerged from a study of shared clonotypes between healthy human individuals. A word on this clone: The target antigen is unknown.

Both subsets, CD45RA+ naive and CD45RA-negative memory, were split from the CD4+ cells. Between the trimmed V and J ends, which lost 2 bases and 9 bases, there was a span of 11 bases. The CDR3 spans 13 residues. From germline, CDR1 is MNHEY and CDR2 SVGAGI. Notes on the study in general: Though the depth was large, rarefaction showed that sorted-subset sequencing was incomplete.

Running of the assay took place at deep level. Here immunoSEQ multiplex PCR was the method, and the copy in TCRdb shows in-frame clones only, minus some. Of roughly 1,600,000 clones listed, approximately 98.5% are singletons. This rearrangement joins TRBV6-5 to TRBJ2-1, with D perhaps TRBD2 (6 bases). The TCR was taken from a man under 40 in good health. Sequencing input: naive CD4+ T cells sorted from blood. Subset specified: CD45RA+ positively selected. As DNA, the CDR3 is TGTGCCAGCAGTTACCCGGGAGTTGGTGAGCAGTTCTTC. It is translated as CASSYPGVGEQFF.